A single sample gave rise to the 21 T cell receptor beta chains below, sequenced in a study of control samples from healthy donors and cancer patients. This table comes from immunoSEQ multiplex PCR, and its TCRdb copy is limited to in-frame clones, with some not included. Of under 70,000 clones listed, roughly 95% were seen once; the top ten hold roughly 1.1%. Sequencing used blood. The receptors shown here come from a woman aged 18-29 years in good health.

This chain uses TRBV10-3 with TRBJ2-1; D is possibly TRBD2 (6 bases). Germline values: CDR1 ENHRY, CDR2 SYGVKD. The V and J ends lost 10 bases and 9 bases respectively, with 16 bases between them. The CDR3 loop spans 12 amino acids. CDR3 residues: CATGLPEGEQFF. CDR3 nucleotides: TGTGCCACGGGACTCCCCGAGGGTGAGCAGTTCTTC.

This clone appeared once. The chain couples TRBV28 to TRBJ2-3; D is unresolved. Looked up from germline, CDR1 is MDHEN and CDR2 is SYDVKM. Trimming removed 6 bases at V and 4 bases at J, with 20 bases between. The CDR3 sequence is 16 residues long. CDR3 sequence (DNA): TGTGCCAGCAGCTGGCCGGGCAGCCGGGTCGCAGATACGCAGTATTTT. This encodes CASSWPGSRVADTQYF.

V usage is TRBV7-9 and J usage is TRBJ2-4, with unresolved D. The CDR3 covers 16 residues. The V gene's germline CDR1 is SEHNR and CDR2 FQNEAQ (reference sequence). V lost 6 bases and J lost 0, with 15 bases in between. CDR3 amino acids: CASSPFKQIAKNIQYF. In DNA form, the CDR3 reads TGTGCCAGCAGTCCTTTTAAACAGATAGCCAAAAACATTCAGTACTTC.

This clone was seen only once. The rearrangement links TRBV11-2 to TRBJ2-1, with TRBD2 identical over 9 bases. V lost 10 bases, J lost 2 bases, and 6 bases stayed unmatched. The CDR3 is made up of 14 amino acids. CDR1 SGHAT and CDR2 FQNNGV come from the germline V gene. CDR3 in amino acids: CATHSGGTYNEQFF. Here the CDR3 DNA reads TGTGCCACTCATAGCGGGGGAACCTACAATGAGCAGTTCTTC.

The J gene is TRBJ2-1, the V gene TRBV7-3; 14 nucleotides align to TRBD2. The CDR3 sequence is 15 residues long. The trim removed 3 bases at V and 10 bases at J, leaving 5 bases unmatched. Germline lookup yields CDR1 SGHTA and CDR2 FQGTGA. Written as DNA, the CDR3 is TGTGCCAGCAGCTTGACTAGCGGGGGGGCCAGAGAGCAGTTCTTC. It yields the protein CASSLTSGGAREQFF.

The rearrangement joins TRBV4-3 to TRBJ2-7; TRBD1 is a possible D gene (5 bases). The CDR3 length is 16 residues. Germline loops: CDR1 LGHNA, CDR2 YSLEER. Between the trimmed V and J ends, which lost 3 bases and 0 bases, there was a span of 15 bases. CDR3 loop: CASSQFRDYPSYEQYF. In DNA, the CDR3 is TGCGCCAGCAGCCAGTTCAGGGATTACCCCTCCTACGAGCAGTACTTC.

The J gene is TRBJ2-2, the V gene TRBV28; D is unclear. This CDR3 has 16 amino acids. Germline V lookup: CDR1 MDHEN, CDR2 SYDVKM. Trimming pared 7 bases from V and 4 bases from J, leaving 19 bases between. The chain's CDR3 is CASTRRLLLGTGELFF. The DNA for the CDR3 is TGTGCCAGCACAAGGCGGCTCCTTTTGGGCACCGGGGAGCTGTTTTTT.

CDR3 region: CASNINSGAGELFF. Written as DNA, the CDR3 is TGCGCCAGCAACATTAATAGCGGGGCCGGGGAGCTGTTTTTT. This rearrangement joins TRBV5-1 to TRBJ2-2, with 8 bases lining up with TRBD2. Per germline, CDR1 SGHRS and CDR2 YFSETQ. The trim removed 6 bases at V and 6 bases at J, leaving 7 bases unmatched. The CDR3 is made up of 14 amino acids.

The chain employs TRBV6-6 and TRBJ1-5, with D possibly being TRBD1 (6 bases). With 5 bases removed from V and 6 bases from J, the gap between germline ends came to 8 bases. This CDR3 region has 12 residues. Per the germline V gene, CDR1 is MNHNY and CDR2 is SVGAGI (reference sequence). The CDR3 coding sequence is TGTGCCAGCAGTCTGGGGGCTCAGCCCCAGCATTTT. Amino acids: CASSLGAQPQHF.

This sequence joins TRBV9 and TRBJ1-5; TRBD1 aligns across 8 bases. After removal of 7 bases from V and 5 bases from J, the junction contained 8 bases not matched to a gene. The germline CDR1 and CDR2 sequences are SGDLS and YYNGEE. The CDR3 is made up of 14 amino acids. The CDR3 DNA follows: TGTGCCAGCGCCCAAACAGGGGGGCATCAGCCCCAGCATTTT. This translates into CASAQTGGHQPQHF.

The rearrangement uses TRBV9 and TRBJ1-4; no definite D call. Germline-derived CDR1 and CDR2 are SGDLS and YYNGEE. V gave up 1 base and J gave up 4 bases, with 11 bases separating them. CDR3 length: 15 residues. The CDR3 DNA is TGTGCCAGCAGCGTATTTGGTATTAGTAATGAAAAACTGTTTTTT. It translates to CASSVFGISNEKLFF.

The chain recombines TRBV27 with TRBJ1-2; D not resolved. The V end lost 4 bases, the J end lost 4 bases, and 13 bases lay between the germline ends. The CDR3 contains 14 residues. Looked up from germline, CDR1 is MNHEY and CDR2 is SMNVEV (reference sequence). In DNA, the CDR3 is TGTGCCAGCAGTTACAACTCCGTCCCCTATGGCTACACCTTC. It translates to CASSYNSVPYGYTF.

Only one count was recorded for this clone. The CDR3 reads CASSVDSRDNSNTEAFF. The CDR3 nucleotides read TGTGCCAGCAGCGTAGATTCCCGGGACAATTCGAACACTGAAGCTTTCTTT. This rearrangement joins TRBV9 to TRBJ1-1; tentatively, D is TRBD1 (6 bases). The CDR3 spans 17 residues. Per the germline V gene, CDR1 is SGDLS and CDR2 is YYNGEE. With 0 bases removed from V and 1 base from J, the gap between germline ends came to 16 bases.

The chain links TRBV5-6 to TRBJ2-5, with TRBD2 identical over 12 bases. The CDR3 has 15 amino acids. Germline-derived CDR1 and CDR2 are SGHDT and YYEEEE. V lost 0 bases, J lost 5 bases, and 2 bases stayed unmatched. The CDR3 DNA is TGTGCCAGCAGCTTGGAACTAGCGGGGGGTGAGACCCAGTACTTC. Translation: CASSLELAGGETQYF.

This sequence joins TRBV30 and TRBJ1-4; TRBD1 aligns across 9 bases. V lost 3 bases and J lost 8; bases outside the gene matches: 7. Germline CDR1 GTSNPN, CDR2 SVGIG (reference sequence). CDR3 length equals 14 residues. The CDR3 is CAWSPGQGIEKLFF. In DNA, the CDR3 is TGTGCCTGGAGCCCGGGACAGGGAATCGAAAAACTGTTTTTT.

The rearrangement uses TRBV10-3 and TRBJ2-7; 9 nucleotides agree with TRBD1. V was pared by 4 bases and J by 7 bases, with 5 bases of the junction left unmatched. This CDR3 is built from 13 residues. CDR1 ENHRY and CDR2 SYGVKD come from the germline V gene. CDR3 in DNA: TGTGCCATCAGTGGGACAGGGGTGAGGGAGCAGTACTTC. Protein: CAISGTGVREQYF.

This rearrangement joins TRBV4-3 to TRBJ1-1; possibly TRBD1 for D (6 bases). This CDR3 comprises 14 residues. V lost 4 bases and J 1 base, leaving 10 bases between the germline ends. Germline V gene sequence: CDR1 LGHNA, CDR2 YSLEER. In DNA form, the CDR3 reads TGCGCCAGCAGCCCCGGGGGGGCGAACACTGAAGCTTTCTTT. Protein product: CASSPGGANTEAFF.

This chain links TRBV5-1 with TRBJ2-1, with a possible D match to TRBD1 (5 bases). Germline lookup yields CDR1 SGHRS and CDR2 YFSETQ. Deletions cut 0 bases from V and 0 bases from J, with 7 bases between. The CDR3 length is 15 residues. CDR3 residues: CASSLGGASYNEQFF. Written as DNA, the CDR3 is TGCGCCAGCAGCTTGGGTGGGGCCTCCTACAATGAGCAGTTCTTC.

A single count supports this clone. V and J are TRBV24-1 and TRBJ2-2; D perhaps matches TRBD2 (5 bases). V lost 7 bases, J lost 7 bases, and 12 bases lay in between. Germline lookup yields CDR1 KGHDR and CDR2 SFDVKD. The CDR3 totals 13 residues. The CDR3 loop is CATREARGGELFF. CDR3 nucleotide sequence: TGTGCCACCAGGGAGGCGAGAGGCGGGGAGCTGTTTTTT.

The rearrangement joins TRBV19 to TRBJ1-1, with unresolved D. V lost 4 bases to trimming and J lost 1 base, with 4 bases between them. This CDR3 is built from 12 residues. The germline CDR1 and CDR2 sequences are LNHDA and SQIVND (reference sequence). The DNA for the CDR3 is TGTGCCAGTAGTAAGCAGAACACTGAAGCTTTCTTT. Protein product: CASSKQNTEAFF.

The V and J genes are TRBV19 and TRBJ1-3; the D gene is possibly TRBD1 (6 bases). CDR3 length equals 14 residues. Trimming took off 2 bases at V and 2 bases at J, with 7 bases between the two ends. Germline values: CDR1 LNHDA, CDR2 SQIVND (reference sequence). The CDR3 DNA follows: TGTGCCAGTAGTATATGGGACACTGGAAACACCATATATTTT. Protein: CASSIWDTGNTIYF.